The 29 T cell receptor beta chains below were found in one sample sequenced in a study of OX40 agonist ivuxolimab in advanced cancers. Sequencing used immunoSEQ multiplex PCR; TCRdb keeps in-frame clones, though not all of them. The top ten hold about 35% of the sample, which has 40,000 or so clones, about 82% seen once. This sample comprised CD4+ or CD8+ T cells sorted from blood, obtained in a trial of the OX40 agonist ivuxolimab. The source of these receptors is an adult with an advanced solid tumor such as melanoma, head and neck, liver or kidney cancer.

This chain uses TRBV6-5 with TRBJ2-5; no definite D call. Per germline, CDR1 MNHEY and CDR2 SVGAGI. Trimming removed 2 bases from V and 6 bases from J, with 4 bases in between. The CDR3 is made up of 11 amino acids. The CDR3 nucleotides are TGTGCCAGCAGTTACGCGAAGACCCAGTACTTC. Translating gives CASSYAKTQYF.

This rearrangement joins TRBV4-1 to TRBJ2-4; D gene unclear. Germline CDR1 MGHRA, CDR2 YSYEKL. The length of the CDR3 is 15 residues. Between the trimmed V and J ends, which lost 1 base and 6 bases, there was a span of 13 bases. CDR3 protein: CASSQVTAGGNIQYF. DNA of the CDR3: TGCGCCAGCAGCCAAGTCACCGCCGGCGGAAACATTCAGTACTTC.

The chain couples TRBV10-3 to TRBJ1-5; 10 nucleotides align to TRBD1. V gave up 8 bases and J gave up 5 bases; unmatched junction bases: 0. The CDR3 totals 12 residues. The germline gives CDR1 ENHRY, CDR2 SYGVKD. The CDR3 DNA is TGTGCCATCGGGACAGGGGATCAGCCCCAGCATTTT. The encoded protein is CAIGTGDQPQHF.

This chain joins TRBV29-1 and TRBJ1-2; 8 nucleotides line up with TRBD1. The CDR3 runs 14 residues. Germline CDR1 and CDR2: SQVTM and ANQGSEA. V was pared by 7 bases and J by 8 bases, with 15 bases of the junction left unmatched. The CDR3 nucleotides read TGCAGCGCCCGAGGGGTCAGGGGGCTCGGCGGCTACACCTTC. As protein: CSARGVRGLGGYTF.

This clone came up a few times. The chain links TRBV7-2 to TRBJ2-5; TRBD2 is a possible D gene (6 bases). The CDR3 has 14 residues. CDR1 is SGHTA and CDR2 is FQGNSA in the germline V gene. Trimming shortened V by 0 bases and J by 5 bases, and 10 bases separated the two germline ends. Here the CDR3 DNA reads TGTGCCAGCAGCTTAGCTGTAGGAGGGGAGACCCAGTACTTC. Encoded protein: CASSLAVGGETQYF.

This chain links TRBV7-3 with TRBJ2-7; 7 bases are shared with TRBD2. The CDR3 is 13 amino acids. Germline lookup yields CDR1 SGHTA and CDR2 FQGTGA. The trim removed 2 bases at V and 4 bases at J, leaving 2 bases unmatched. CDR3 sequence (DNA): TGTGCCAGCAGCTTAGAAGCGGGGTACGAGCAGTACTTC. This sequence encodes CASSLEAGYEQYF.

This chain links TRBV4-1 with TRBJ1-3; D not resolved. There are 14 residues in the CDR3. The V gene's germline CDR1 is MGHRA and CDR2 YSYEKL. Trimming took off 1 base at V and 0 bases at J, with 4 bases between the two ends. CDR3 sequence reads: CASSQGSSGNTIYF. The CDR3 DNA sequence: TGCGCCAGCAGCCAAGGTAGCTCTGGAAACACCATATATTTT.

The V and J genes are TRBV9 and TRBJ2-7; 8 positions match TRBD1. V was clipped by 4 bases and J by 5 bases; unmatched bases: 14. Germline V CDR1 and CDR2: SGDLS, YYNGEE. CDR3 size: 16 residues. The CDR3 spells CASSITGGGRLNEQYF. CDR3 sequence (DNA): TGTGCCAGCAGCATAACAGGGGGTGGGAGATTGAACGAGCAGTACTTC. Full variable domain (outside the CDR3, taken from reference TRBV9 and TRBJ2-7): DSGVTQTPKHLITATGQRVTLRCSPRSGDLSVYWYQQSLDQGLQFLIQYYNGEERAKGNILERFSAQQFPDLHSELNLSSLELGDSALYFCASSITGGGRLNEQYFGPGTRLTVT.

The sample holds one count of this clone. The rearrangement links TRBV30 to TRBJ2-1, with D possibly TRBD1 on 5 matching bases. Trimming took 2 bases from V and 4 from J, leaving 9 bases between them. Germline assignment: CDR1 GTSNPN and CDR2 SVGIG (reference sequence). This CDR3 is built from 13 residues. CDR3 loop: CAWSQGLYNEQFF. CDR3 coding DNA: TGTGCCTGGAGTCAGGGCTTATACAATGAGCAGTTCTTC.

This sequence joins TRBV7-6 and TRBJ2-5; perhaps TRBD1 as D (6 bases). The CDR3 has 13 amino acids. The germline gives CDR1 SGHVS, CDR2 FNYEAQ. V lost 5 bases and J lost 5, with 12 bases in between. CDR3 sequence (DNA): TGTGCCAGCAGCCCATCTAGGGGGGAGACCCAGTACTTC. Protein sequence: CASSPSRGETQYF. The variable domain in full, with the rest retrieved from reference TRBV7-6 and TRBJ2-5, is GAGVSQSPRYKVTKRGQDVALRCDPISGHVSLYWYRQALGQGPEFLTYFNYEAQQDKSGLPNDRFSAERPEGSISTLTIQRTEQRDSAMYRCASSPSRGETQYFGPGTRLLVL.

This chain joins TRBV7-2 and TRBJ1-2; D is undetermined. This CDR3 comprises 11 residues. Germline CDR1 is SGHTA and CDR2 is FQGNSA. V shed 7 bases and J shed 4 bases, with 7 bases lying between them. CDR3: CASNSGYGYTF. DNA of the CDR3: TGTGCCAGCAACAGTGGCTATGGCTACACCTTC.

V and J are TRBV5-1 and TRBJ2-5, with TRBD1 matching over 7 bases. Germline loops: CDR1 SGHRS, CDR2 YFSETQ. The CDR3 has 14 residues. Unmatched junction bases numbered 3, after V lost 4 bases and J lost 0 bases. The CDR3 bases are TGCGCCAGCAGCAGGGACAGATACCAAGAGACCCAGTACTTC. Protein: CASSRDRYQETQYF.

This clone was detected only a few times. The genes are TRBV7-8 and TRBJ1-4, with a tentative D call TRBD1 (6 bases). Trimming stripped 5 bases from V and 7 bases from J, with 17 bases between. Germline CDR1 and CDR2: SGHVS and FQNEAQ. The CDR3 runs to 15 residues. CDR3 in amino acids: CASSPLAGASEKLFF. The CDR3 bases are TGTGCCAGCAGCCCCCTGGCAGGGGCAAGTGAAAAACTGTTTTTT.

DNA for the CDR3: TGTGCCAGCACACGGACAGGGGCTGGGGCCAACGTCCTGACTTTC. Protein: CASTRTGAGANVLTF. The chain employs TRBV18 and TRBJ2-6, with TRBD1 matching 9 bases. Germline assignment: CDR1 KGHSH and CDR2 LQKENI. Trimming at V came to 8 bases and at J to 2 bases, leaving 4 bases not matched to a gene. The CDR3 loop spans 15 amino acids.

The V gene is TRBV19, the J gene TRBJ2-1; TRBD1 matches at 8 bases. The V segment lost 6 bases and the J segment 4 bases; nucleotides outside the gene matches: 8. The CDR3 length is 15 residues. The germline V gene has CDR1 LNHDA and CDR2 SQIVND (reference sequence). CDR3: CASRSDRGHYNEQFF. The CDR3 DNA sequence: TGTGCCAGTAGAAGCGACAGGGGCCATTACAATGAGCAGTTCTTC. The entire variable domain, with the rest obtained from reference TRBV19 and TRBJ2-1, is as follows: DGGITQSPKYLFRKEGQNVTLSCEQNLNHDAMYWYRQDPGQGLRLIYYSQIVNDFQKGDIAEGYSVSREKKESFPLTVTSAQKNPTAFYLCASRSDRGHYNEQFFGPGTRLTVL.

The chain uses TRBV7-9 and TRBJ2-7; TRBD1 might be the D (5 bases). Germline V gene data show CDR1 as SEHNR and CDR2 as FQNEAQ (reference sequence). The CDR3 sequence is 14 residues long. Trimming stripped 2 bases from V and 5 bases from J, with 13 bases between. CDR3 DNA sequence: TGTGCCAGCAGCTTAAGTGGGGCTAAGGACGAGCAGTACTTC. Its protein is CASSLSGAKDEQYF.

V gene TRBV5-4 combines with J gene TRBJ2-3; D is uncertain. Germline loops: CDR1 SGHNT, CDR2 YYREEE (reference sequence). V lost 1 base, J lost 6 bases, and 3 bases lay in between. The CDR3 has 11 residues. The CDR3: CASSLLDTQYF. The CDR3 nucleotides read TGTGCCAGCAGCTTGCTGGATACGCAGTATTTT.

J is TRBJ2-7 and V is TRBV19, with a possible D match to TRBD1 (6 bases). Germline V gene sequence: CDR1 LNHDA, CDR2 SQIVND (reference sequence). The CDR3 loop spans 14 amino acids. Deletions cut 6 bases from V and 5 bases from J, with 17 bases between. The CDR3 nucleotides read TGTGCCAGTAGACGATCTTACAGGGACGACGAGCAGTACTTC. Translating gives CASRRSYRDDEQYF.

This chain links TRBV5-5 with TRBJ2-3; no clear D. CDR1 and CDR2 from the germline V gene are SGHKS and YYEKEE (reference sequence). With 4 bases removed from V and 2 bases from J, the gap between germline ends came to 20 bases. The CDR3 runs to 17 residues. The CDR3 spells CASSTGRLRRSTDTQYF. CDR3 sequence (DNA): TGTGCCAGCAGCACTGGACGGTTGCGCAGGTCCACAGATACGCAGTATTTT.

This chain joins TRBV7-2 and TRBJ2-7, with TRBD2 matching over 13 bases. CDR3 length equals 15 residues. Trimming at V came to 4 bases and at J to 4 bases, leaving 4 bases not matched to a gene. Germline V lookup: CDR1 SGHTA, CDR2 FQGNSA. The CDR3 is CASSSTLAGGYEQYF. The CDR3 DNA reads TGTGCCAGCAGCTCTACACTAGCGGGAGGGTACGAGCAGTACTTC. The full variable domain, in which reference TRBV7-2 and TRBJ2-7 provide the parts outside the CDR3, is GAGVSQSPSNKVTEKGKDVELRCDPISGHTALYWYRQSLGQGLEFLIYFQGNSAPDKSGLPSDRFSAERTGGSVSTLTIQRTQQEDSAVYLCASSSTLAGGYEQYFGPGTRLTVT.

CDR3 nucleotide sequence: TGCGCCAGCAGCGGGGGTGGCGGGAGGGAATTCTACGAGCAGTACTTC. Its translation: CASSGGGGREFYEQYF. This chain links TRBV5-1 with TRBJ2-5, with 9 positions matching TRBD2. Judging by the DNA end, TRBJ2-7 fits better; the J call may be wrong. The CDR3 is 16 amino acids. Germline V CDR1 and CDR2: SGHRS, YFSETQ.

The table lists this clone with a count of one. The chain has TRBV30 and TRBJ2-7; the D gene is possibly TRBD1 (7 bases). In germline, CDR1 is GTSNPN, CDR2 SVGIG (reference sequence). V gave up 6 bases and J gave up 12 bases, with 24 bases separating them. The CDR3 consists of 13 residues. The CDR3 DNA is TGTGCCTGCTCCCCGGGACTCTCAGACAGGGTGTACTTC. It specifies CACSPGLSDRVYF. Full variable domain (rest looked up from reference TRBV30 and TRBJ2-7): SQTIHQWPATLVQPVGSPLSLECTVEGTSNPNLYWYRQAAGRGLQLLFYSVGIGQISSEVPQNLSASRPQDRQFILSSKKLLLSDSGFYLCACSPGLSDRVYFGPGTRLTVT.

CDR3: CSPRRSQFNEQFF. DNA of the CDR3: TGCAGCCCAAGAAGATCGCAGTTCAATGAGCAGTTCTTC. This chain uses TRBV29-1 with TRBJ2-1; D is undetermined. Germline values: CDR1 SQVTM, CDR2 ANQGSEA. Trimming shortened V by 8 bases and J by 6 bases, and 17 bases separated the two germline ends. There are 13 residues in the CDR3.

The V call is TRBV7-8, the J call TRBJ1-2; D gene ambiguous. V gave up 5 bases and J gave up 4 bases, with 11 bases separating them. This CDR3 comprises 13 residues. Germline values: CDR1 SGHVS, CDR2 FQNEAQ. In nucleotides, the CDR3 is TGTGCCAGCAGCCCCCCCGCCATCTATGGCTACACCTTC. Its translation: CASSPPAIYGYTF.

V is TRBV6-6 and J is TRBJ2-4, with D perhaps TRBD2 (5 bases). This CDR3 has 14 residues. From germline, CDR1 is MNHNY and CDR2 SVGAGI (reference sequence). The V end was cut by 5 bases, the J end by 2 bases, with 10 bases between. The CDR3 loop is CASSPGSSKNIQYF. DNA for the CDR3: TGTGCCAGCAGTCCGGGGAGTTCCAAAAACATTCAGTACTTC.

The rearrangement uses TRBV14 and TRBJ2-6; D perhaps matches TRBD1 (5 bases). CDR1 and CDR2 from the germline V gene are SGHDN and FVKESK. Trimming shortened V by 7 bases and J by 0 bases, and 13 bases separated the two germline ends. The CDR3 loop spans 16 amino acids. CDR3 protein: CASNQGINSGANVLTF. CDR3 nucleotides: TGTGCCAGCAACCAGGGTATAAACTCTGGGGCCAACGTCCTGACTTTC.

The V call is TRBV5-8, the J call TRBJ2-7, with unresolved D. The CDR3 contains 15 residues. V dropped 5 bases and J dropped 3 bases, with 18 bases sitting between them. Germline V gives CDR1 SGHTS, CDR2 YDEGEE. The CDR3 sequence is CASSLDRTFLYEQYF. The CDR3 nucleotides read TGTGCCAGCAGTCTGGATAGGACCTTTCTCTACGAGCAGTACTTC. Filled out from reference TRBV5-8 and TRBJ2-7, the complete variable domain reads EAGVTQSPTHLIKTRGQQATLRCSPISGHTSVYWYQQALGLGLQFLLWYDEGEERNRGNFPPRFSGRQFPNYSSELNVNALELEDSALYLCASSLDRTFLYEQYFGPGTRLTVT.

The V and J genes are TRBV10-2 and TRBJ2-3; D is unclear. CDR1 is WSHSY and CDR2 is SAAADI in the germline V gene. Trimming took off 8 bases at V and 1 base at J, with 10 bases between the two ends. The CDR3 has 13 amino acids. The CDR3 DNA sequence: TGCGCCAGCGGTCGCGAAGGCACAGATACGCAGTATTTT. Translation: CASGREGTDTQYF.

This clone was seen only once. CDR3 nucleotides: TGTGCCAGCTCAAAGACTAGCGGCGACTACAATGAGCAGTTCTTC. Translating it yields CASSKTSGDYNEQFF. This chain uses TRBV18 with TRBJ2-1; 9 nucleotides agree with TRBD2. With 5 bases clipped from V and 3 bases from J, the junction kept 5 bases outside the gene matches. Looked up from germline, CDR1 is KGHSH and CDR2 is LQKENI. This CDR3 contains 15 residues.